This entry concerns a single TCR beta chain. This entry belongs to a study of technical replicates of blood from several donors. This CDR3 contains 14 residues. Per germline, CDR1 MNHEY and CDR2 SMNVEV (reference sequence). Trimming cost V 6 bases and J 0 bases, with 11 bases left between them. TCRdb's table, derived via immunoSEQ multiplex PCR, lists solely in-frame clones and lacks some. Counted here are around 68,000 clones, 95% to 98% occurring once; the ten biggest clones make up 0.25% to 0.35%. This TCR came from a human donor in good health. The chain is built from TRBV27 and TRBJ1-1; D is ambiguous. The source material was T cells isolated from PBMCs. CDR3 sequence (DNA): TGTGCCAGCAGCCTGGGCCTAATGAACACTGAAGCTTTCTTT. This sequence encodes CASSLGLMNTEAFF.